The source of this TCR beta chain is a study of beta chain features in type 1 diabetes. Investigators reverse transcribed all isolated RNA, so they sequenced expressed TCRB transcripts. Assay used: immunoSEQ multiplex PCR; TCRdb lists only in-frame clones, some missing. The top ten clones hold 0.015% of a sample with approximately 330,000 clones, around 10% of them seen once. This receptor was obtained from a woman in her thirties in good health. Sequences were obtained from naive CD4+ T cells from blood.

CDR3 amino acids: CSVIWTGNQPQHF. DNA for the CDR3: TGCAGCGTAATCTGGACAGGCAATCAGCCCCAGCATTTT. The chain recombines TRBV29-1 with TRBJ1-5; D possibly corresponds to TRBD1 (6 bases). The CDR3 has 13 residues. Trimming took off 6 bases at V and 2 bases at J, with 11 bases between the two ends. Germline assignment: CDR1 SQVTM and CDR2 ANQGSEA.